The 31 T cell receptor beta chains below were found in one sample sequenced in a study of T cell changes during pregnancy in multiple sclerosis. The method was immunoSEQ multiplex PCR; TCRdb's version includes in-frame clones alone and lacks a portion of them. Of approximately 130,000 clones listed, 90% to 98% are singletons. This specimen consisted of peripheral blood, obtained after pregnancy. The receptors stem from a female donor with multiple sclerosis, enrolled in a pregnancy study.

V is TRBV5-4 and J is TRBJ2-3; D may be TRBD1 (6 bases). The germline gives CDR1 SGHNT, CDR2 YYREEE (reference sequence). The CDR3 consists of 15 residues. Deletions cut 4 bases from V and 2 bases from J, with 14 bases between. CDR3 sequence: CASSTLQGFTDTQYF. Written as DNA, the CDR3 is TGTGCCAGCAGCACCCTACAGGGTTTCACAGATACGCAGTATTTT.

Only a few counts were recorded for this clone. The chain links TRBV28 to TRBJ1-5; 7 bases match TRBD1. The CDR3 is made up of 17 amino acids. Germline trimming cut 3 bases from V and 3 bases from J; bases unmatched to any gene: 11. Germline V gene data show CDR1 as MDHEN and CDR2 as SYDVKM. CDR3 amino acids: CASSLILSGTDNQPQHF. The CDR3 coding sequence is TGTGCCAGCAGTTTGATACTATCCGGGACAGACAATCAGCCCCAGCATTTT.

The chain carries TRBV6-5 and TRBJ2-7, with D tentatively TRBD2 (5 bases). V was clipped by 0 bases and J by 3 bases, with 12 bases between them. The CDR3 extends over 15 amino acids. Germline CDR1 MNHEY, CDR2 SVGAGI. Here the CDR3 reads CASSYSASRGYEQYF. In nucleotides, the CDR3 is TGTGCCAGCAGTTACTCGGCTAGCAGAGGCTACGAGCAGTACTTC.

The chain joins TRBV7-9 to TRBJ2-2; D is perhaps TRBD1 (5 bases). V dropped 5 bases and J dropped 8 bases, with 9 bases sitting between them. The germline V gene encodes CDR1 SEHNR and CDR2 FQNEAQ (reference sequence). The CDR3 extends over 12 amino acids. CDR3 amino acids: CASSQGFGELFF. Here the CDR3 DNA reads TGTGCCAGCAGCCAGGGCTTTGGGGAGCTGTTTTTT.

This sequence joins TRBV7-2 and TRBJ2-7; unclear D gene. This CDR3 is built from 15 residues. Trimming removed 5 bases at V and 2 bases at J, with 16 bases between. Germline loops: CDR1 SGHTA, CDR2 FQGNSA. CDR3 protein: CASSPEWAGAYEQYF. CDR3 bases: TGTGCCAGCAGCCCTGAGTGGGCAGGCGCCTACGAGCAGTACTTC. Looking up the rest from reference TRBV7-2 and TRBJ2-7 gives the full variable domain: GAGVSQSPSNKVTEKGKDVELRCDPISGHTALYWYRQSLGQGLEFLIYFQGNSAPDKSGLPSDRFSAERTGGSVSTLTIQRTQQEDSAVYLCASSPEWAGAYEQYFGPGTRLTVT.

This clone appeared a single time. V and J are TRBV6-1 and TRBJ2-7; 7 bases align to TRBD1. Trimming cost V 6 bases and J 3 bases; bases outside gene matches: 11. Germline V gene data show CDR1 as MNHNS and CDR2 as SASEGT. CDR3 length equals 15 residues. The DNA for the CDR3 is TGTGCCAGCAGAAAACAGGGGATAGTTAACTACGAGCAGTACTTC. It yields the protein CASRKQGIVNYEQYF.

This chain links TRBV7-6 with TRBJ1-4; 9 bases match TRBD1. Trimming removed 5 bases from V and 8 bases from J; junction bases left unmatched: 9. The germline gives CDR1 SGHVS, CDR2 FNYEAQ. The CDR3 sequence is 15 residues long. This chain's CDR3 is CASSPRQGVGEKLFF. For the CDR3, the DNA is TGTGCCAGCAGCCCCCGACAGGGGGTAGGGGAAAAACTGTTTTTT.

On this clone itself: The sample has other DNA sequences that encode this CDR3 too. CDR3: CASSVSGDPLEKLFF. CDR3 nucleotide sequence: TGTGCCAGCAGCGTATCGGGGGACCCACTTGAAAAACTGTTTTTT. The gene calls are TRBV9 and TRBJ1-4; perhaps TRBD1 as D (5 bases). The germline V gene has CDR1 SGDLS and CDR2 YYNGEE. This CDR3 contains 15 residues. The V and J ends lost 1 base and 7 bases respectively, with 14 bases between them.

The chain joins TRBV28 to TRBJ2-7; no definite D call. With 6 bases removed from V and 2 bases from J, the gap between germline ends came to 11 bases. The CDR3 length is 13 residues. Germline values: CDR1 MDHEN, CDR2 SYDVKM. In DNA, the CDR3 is TGTGCCAGCAGCCCCCACAACCCCTACGAGCAGTACTTC. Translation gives CASSPHNPYEQYF.

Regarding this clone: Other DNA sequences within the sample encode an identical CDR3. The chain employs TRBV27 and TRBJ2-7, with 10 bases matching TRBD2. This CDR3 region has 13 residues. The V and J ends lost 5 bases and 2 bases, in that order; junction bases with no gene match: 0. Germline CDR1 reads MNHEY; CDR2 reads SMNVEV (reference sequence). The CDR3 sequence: CASSLAGAYEQYF. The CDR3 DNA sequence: TGTGCCAGCAGTCTAGCGGGAGCCTACGAGCAGTACTTC.

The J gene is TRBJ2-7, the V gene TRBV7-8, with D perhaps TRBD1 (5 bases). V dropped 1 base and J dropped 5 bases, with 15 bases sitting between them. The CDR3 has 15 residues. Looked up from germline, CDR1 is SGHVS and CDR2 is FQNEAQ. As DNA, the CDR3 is TGTGCCAGCAGCTTAGGCCAGGGCGTTATCCACGAGCAGTACTTC. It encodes CASSLGQGVIHEQYF.

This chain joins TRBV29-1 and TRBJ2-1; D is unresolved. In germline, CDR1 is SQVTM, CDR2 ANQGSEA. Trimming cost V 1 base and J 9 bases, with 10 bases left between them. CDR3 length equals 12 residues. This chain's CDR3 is CSVEGAAGEQFF. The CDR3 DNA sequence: TGCAGCGTTGAAGGGGCAGCAGGTGAGCAGTTCTTC.

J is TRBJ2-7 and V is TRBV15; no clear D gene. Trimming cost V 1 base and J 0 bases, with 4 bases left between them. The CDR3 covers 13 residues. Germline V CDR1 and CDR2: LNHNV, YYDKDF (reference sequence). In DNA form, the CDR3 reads TGTGCCACCAGCAGAGCCGTCTCCTACGAGCAGTACTTC. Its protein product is CATSRAVSYEQYF.

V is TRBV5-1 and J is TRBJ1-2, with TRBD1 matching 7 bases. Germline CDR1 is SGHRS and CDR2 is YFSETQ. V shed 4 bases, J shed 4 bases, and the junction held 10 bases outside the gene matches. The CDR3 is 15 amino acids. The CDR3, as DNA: TGCGCCAGCAGCACAGGACAGGCCCAAGGCTATGGCTACACCTTC. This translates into CASSTGQAQGYGYTF.

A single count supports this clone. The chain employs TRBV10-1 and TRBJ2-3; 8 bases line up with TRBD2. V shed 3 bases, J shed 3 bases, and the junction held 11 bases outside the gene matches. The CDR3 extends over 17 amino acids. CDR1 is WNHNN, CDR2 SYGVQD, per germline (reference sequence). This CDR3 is CASSEASREGLTDTQYF. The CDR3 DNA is TGCGCCAGCAGTGAAGCTTCTCGGGAGGGCCTGACAGATACGCAGTATTTT.

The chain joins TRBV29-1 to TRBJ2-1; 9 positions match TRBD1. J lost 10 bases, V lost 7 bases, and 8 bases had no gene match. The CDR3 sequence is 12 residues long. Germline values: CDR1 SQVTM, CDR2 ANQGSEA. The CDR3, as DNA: TGCAGCGGACAAACAGGGGGCTGGGAGCAGTTCTTC. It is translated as CSGQTGGWEQFF.

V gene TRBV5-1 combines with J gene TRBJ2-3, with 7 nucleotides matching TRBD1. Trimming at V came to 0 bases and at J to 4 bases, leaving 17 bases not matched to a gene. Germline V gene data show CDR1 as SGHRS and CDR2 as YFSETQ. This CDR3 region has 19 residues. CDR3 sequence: CASSLGQGVKWGTPDTQYF. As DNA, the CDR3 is TGCGCCAGCAGCTTGGGACAGGGCGTTAAGTGGGGAACTCCAGATACGCAGTATTTT. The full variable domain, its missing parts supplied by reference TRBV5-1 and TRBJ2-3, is KAGVTQTPRYLIKTRGQQVTLSCSPISGHRSVSWYQQTPGQGLQFLFEYFSETQRNKGNFPGRFSGRQFSNSRSEMNVSTLELGDSALYLCASSLGQGVKWGTPDTQYFGPGTRLTVL.

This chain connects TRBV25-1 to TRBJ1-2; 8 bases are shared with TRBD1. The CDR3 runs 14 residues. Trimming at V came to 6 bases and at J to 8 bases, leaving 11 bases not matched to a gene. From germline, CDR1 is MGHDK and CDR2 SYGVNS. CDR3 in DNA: TGTGCCAGCAGGGCAGGGGGCGCTTTCTACGGCTACACCTTC. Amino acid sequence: CASRAGGAFYGYTF.

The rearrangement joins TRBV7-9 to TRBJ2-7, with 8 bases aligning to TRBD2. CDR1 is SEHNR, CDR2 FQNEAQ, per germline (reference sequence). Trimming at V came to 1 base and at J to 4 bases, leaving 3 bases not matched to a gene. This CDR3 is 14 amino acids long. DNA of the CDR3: TGTGCCAGCAGCTTAGACGGGGGGGGTTACGAGCAGTACTTC. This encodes CASSLDGGGYEQYF. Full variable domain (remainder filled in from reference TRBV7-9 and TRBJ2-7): DTGVSQNPRHKITKRGQNVTFRCDPISEHNRLYWYRQTLGQGPEFLTYFQNEAQLEKSRLLSDRFSAERPKGSFSTLEIQRTEQGDSAMYLCASSLDGGGYEQYFGPGTRLTVT.

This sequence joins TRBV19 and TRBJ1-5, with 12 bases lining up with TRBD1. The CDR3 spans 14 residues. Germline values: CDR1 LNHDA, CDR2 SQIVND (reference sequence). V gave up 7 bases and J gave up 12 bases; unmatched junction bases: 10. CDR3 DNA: TGTGCCAGTACCCAACTTGGGACAGGGGGCCTCCAGCATTTT. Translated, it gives CASTQLGTGGLQHF.

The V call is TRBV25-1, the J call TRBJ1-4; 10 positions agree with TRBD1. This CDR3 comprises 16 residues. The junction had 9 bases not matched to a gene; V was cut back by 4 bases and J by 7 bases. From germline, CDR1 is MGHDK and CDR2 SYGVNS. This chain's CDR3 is CASSAGQGERGEKLFF. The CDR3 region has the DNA TGTGCCAGCAGTGCAGGACAGGGGGAGCGGGGTGAAAAACTGTTTTTT.

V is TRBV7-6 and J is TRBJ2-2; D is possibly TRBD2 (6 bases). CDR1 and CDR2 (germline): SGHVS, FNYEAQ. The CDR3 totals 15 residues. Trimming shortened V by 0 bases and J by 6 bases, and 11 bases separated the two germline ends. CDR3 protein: CASSLAGTGAGELFF. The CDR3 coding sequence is TGTGCCAGCAGCTTAGCCGGGACTGGGGCCGGGGAGCTGTTTTTT.

The CDR3 reads CASSLTRGEVEKLFF. CDR3 DNA sequence: TGTGCCAGCAGCTTAACCCGGGGAGAGGTCGAAAAACTGTTTTTT. The chain has TRBV13 and TRBJ1-4; D unclear. Deletions cut 2 bases from V and 8 bases from J, with 15 bases between. Germline assignment: CDR1 PRHDT and CDR2 FYEKMQ (reference sequence). This CDR3 contains 15 residues.

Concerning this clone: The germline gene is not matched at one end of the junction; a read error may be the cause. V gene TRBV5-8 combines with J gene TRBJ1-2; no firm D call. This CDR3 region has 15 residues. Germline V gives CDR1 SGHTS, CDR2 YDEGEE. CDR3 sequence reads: CASTLRSVRRSRPLF. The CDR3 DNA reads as TGTGCCAGCACCTTACGGTCGGTCCGTCGGAGCCGTCCGCTCTTC.

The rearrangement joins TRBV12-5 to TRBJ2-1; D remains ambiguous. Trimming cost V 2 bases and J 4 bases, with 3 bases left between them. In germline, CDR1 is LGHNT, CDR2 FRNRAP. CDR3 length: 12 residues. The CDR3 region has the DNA TGTGCTAGTGGTTTGCAGTACAATGAGCAGTTCTTC. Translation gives CASGLQYNEQFF.

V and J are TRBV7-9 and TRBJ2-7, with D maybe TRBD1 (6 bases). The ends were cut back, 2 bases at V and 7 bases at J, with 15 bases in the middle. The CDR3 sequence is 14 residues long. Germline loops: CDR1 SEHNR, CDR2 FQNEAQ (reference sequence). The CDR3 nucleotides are TGTGCCAGCAGCTTAACAGGGCCTCGGGGAGAGCAGTACTTC. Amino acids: CASSLTGPRGEQYF.

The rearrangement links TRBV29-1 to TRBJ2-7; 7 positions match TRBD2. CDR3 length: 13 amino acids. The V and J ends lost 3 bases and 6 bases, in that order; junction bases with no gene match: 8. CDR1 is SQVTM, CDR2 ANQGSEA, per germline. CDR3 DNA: TGCAGCGTTGATTTGGCGGGAGCTGGCGAGCAGTACTTC. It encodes CSVDLAGAGEQYF.

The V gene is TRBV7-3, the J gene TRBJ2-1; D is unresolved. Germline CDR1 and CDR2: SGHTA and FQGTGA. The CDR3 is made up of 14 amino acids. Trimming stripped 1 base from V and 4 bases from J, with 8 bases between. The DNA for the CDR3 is TGTGCCAGCAGCTTAAGTCCTAGTTACAATGAGCAGTTCTTC. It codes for CASSLSPSYNEQFF.

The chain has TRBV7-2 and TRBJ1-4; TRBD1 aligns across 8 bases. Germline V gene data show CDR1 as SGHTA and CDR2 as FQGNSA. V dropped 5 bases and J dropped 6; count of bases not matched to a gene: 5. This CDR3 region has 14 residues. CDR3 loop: CASSMGQEYEKLFF. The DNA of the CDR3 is TGTGCCAGCAGCATGGGACAGGAATATGAAAAACTGTTTTTT.

In nucleotides, the CDR3 is TGTGCCAGCAGCACTAGTCTAGCCAAAAACATTCAGTACTTC. This gives the protein CASSTSLAKNIQYF. This chain uses TRBV2 with TRBJ2-4, with D possibly matching TRBD2 (5 bases). The CDR3 consists of 14 residues. The germline CDR1 and CDR2 sequences are SNHLY and FYNNEI. The V and J ends lost 6 bases and 0 bases respectively, with 9 bases between them.

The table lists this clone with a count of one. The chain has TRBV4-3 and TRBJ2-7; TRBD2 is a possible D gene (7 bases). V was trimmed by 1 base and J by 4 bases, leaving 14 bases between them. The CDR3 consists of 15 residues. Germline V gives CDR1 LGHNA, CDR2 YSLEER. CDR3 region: CASSQVRGARYEQYF. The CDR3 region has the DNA TGCGCCAGCAGCCAAGTCCGGGGGGCAAGGTACGAGCAGTACTTC.